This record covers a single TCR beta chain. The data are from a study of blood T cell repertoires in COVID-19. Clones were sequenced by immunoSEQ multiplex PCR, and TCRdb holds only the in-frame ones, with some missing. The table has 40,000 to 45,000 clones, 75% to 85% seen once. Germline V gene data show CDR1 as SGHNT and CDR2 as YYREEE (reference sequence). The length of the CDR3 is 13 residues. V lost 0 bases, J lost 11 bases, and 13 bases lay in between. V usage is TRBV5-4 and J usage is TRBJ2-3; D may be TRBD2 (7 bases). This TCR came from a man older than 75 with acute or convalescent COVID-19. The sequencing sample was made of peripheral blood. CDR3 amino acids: CASSLERGAGQYF. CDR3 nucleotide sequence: TGTGCCAGCAGCTTGGAACGGGGGGCGGGGCAGTATTTT.